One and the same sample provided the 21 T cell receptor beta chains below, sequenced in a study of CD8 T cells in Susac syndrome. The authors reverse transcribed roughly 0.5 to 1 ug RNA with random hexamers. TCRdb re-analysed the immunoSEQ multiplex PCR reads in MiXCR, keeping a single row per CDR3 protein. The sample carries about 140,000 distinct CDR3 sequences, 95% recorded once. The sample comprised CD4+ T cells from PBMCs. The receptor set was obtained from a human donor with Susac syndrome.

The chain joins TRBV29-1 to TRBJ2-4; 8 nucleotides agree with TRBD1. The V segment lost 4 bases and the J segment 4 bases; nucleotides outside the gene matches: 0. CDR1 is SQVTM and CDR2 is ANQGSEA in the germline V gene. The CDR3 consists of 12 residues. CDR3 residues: CSVGTGKNIQYF. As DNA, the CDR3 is TGCAGCGTTGGGACAGGGAAAAACATTCAGTACTTC.

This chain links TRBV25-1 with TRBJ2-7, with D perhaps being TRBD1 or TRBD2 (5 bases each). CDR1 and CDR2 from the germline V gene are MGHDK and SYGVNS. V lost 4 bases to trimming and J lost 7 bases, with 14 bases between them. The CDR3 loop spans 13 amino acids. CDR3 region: CASSVTGTWEQYF. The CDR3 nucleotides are TGTGCCAGCAGTGTAACCGGGACCTGGGAGCAGTACTTC.

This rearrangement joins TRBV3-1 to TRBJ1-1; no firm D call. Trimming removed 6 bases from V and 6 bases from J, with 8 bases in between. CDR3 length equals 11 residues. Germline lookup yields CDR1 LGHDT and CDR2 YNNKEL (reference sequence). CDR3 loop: CASRSPSEAFF. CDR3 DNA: TGTGCCAGCAGGAGCCCCTCTGAAGCTTTCTTT. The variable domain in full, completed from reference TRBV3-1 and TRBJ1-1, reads DTAVSQTPKYLVTQMGNDKSIKCEQNLGHDTMYWYKQDSKKFLKIMFSYNNKELIINETVPNRFSPKSPDKAHLNLHINSLELGDSAVYFCASRSPSEAFFGQGTRLTVV.

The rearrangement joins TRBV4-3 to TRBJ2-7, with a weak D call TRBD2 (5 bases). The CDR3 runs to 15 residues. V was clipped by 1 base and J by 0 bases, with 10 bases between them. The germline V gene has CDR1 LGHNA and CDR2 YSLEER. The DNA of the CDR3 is TGCGCCAGCAGCCAAGGCCGTAGCGCCTCCTACGAGCAGTACTTC. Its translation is CASSQGRSASYEQYF.

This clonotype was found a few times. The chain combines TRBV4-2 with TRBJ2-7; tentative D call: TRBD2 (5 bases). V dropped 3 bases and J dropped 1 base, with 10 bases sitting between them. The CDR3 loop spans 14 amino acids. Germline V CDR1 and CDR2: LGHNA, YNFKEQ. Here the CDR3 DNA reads TGTGCCAGCAGCCATTCTGGCGGGTCCTACGAGCAGTACTTC. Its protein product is CASSHSGGSYEQYF.

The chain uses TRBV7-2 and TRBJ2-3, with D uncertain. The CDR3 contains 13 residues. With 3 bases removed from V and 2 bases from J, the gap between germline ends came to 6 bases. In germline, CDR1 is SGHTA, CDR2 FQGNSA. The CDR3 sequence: CASSLKYTDTQYF. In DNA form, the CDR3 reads TGTGCCAGCAGCTTGAAGTACACAGATACGCAGTATTTT.

CDR3 in amino acids: CASSHRAGGPNTGELFF. For the CDR3, the DNA is TGCGCCAGCAGCCACAGAGCGGGAGGGCCGAACACCGGGGAGCTGTTTTTT. The J gene is TRBJ2-2, the V gene TRBV4-3; TRBD2 matches 10 bases. Germline CDR1 LGHNA, CDR2 YSLEER. The CDR3 extends over 17 amino acids. The trim removed 3 bases at V and 0 bases at J, leaving 4 bases unmatched.

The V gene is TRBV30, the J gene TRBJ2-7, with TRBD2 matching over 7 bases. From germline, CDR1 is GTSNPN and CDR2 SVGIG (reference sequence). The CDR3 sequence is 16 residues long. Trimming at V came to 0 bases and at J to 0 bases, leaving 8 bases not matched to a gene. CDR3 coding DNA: TGTGCCTGGAGTGTGAGGACTAGTTGGAGCTCCTACGAGCAGTACTTC. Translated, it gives CAWSVRTSWSSYEQYF. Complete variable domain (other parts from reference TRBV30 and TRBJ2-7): SQTIHQWPATLVQPVGSPLSLECTVEGTSNPNLYWYRQAAGRGLQLLFYSVGIGQISSEVPQNLSASRPQDRQFILSSKKLLLSDSGFYLCAWSVRTSWSSYEQYFGPGTRLTVT.

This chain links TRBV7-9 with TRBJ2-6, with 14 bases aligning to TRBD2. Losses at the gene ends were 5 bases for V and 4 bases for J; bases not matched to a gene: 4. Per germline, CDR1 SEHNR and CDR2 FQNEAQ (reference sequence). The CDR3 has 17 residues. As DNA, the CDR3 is TGTGCCAGCAGCGGGACTAGCGGGAGCCGGGGGGCCAACGTCCTGACTTTC. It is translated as CASSGTSGSRGANVLTF.

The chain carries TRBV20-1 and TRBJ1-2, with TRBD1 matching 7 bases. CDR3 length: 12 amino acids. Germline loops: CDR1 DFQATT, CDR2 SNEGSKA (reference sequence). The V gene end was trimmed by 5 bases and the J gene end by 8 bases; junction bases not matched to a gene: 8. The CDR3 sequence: CSAGTESPGYTF. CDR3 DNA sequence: TGCAGTGCTGGGACAGAATCTCCCGGCTACACCTTC.

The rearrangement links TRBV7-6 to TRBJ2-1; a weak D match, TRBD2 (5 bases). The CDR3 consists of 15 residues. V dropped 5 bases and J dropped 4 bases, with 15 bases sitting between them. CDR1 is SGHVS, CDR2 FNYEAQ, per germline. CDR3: CASSHGLAFYNEQFF. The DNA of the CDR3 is TGTGCCAGCAGCCACGGACTCGCATTTTACAATGAGCAGTTCTTC. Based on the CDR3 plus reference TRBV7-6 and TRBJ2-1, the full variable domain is GAGVSQSPRYKVTKRGQDVALRCDPISGHVSLYWYRQALGQGPEFLTYFNYEAQQDKSGLPNDRFSAERPEGSISTLTIQRTEQRDSAMYRCASSHGLAFYNEQFFGPGTRLTVL.

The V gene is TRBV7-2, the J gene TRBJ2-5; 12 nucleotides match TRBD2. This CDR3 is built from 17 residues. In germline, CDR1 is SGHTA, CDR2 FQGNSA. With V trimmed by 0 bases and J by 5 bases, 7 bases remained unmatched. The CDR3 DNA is TGTGCCAGCAGCTTAGCGGCCTCTAGCGGGAGGGGTGAGACCCAGTACTTC. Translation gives CASSLAASSGRGETQYF.

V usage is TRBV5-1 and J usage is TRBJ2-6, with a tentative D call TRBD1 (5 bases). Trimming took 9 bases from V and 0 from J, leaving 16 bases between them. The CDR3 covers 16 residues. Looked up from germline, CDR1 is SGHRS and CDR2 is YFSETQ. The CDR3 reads CATPPGMPSGANVLTF. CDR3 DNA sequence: TGCGCCACCCCTCCAGGGATGCCCTCTGGGGCCAACGTCCTGACTTTC.

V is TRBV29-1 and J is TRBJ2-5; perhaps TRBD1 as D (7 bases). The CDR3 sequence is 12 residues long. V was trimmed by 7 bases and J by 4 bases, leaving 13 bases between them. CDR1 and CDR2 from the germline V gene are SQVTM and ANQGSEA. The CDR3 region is CSGFRGAETQYF. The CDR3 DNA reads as TGCAGCGGATTCAGGGGGGCAGAGACCCAGTACTTC.

The CDR3 bases are TGCGCCAGCAGCCAAGTTATAGTCCTGAACACCGGGGAGCTGTTTTTT. Protein: CASSQVIVLNTGELFF. V gene TRBV4-1 combines with J gene TRBJ2-2; D ambiguous. V lost 1 base to trimming and J lost 1 base, with 10 bases between them. The CDR3 has 16 residues. Germline V gives CDR1 MGHRA, CDR2 YSYEKL.

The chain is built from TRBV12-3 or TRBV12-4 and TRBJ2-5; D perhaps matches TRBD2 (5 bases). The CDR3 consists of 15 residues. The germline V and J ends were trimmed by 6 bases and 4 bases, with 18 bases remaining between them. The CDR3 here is CASSDLEAGLETQYF. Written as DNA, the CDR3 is TGTGCCAGCAGCGATCTAGAGGCGGGCCTAGAGACCCAGTACTTC.

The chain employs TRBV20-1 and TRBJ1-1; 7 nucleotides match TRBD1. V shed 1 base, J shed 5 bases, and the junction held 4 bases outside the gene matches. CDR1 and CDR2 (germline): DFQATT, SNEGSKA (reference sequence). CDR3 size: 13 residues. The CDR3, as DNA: TGCAGTGCTAGAGCAGGGGGAGGAACTGAAGCTTTCTTT. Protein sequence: CSARAGGGTEAFF.

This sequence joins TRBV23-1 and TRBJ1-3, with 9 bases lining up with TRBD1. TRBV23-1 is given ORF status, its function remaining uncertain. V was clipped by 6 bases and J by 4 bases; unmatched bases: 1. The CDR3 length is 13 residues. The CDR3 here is CASSGTGGNTIYF. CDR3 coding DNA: TGCGCCAGCAGCGGGACAGGGGGAAACACCATATATTTT.

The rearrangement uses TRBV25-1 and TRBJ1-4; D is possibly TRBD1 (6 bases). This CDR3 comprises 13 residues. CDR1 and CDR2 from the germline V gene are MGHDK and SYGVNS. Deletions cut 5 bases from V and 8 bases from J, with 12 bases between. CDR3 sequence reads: CASSYRVGEKLFF. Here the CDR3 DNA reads TGTGCCAGCAGTTACAGGGTTGGGGAAAAACTGTTTTTT.

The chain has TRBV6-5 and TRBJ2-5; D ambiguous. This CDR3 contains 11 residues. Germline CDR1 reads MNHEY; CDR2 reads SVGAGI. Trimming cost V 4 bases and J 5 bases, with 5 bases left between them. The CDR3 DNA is TGTGCCAGCAGTTGGGCGGAGACCCAGTACTTC. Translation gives CASSWAETQYF.

In DNA, the CDR3 is TGTGCCAGCAGCCAGAGGACAGTAGCCAAAAACATTCAGTACTTC. This encodes CASSQRTVAKNIQYF. The chain recombines TRBV3-1 with TRBJ2-4; D is perhaps TRBD1 (6 bases). The V gene's germline CDR1 is LGHDT and CDR2 YNNKEL (reference sequence). The CDR3 consists of 15 residues. The germline V and J ends were trimmed by 3 bases and 0 bases, with 9 bases remaining between them.